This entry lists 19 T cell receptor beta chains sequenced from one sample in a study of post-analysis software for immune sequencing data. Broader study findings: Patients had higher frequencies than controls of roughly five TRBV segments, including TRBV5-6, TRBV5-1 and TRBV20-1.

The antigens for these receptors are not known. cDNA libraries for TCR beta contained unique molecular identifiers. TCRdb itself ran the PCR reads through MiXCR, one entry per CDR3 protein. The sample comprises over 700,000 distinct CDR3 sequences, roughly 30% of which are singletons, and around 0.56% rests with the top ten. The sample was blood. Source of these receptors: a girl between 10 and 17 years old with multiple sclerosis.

The CDR3 DNA sequence: TGCAGCGCCGACGGTGGGAATGAGCAGTACTTC. Translating it yields CSADGGNEQYF. J is TRBJ2-5 and V is TRBV29-1; D unclear. V was clipped by 7 bases and J by 11 bases, with 17 bases between them. The CDR3 runs to 11 residues. Germline V gene data show CDR1 as SQVTM and CDR2 as ANQGSEA.

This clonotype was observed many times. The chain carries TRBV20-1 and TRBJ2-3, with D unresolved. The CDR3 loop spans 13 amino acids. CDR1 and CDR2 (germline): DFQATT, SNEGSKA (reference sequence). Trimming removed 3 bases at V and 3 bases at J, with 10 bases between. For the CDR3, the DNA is TGCAGTGCTAGCCCCATGGGTACAGATACGCAGTATTTT. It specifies CSASPMGTDTQYF.

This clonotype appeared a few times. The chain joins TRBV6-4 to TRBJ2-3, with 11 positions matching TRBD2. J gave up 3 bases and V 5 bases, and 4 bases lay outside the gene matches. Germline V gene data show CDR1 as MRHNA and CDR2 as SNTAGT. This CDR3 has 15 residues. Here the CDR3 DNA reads TGTGCCAGCAGTAAACTAGCGGGGGCAACAGATACGCAGTATTTT. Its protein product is CASSKLAGATDTQYF.

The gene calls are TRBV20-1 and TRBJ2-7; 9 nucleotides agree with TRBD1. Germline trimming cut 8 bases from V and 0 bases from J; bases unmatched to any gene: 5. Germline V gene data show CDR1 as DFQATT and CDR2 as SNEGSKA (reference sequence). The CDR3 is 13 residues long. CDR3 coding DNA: TGCAGTCCAAGGGGACAGGGCTCCTACGAGCAGTACTTC. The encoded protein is CSPRGQGSYEQYF.

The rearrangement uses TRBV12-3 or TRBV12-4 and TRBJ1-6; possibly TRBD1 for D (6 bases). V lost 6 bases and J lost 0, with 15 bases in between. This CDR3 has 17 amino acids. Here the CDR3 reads CASRPGTQSSYNSPLHF. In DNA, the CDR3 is TGTGCCAGCAGACCCGGGACACAGAGCTCCTATAATTCACCCCTCCACTTT.

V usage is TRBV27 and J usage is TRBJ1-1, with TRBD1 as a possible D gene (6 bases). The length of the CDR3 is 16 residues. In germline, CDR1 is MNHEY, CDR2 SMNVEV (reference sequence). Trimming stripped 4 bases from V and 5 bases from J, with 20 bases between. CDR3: CASSWWTAPLGTEAFF. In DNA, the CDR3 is TGTGCCAGCAGTTGGTGGACAGCGCCCCTTGGGACTGAAGCTTTCTTT.

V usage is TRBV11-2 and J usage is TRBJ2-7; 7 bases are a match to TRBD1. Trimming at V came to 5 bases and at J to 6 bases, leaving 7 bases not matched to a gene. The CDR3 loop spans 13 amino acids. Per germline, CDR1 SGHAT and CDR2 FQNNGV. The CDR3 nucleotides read TGTGCCAGCAGCGTACAGGGGCCCCTCGAGCAGTACTTC. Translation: CASSVQGPLEQYF.

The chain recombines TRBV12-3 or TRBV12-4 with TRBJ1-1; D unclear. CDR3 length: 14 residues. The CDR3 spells CAMGMAETVTEAFF. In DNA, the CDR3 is TGTGCGATGGGGATGGCGGAGACCGTCACTGAAGCTTTCTTT.

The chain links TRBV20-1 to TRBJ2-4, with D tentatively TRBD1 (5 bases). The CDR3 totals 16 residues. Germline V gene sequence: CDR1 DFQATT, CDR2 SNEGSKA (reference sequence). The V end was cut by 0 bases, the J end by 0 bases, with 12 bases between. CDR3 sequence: CSARDWGAAAKNIQYF. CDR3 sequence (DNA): TGCAGTGCTAGAGATTGGGGCGCAGCAGCCAAAAACATTCAGTACTTC.

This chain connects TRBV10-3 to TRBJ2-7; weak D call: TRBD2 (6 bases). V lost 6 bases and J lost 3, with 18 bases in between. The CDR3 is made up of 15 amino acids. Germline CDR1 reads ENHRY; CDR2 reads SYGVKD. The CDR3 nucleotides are TGTGCCATCAGCGCGGGGACCGACGGTCTCTACGAGCAGTACTTC. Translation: CAISAGTDGLYEQYF.

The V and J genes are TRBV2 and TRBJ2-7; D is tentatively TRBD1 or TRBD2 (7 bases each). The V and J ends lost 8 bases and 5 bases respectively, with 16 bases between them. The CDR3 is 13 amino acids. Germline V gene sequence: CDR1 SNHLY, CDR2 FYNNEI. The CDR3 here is CASQGGYVHEQYF. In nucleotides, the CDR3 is TGTGCCAGCCAGGGGGGGTACGTCCACGAGCAGTACTTC.

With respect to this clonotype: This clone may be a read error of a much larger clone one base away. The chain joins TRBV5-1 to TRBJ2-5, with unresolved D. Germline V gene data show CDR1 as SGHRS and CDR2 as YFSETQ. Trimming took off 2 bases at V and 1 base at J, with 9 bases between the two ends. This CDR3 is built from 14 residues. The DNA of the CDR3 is TGCGCCAGCAGCTTCACAAGGCCCCAAGAGACCCAGTACTTC. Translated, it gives CASSFTRPQETQYF.

The CDR3 reads CASSARTGQGVRETQYF. In nucleotides, the CDR3 is TGTGCCAGCAGCGCTAGAACGGGACAGGGCGTTCGGGAGACCCAGTACTTC. This sequence joins TRBV28 and TRBJ2-5, with 9 bases matching TRBD1. Germline trimming cut 6 bases from V and 5 bases from J; bases unmatched to any gene: 16. Germline CDR1 MDHEN, CDR2 SYDVKM. The CDR3 has 17 residues.

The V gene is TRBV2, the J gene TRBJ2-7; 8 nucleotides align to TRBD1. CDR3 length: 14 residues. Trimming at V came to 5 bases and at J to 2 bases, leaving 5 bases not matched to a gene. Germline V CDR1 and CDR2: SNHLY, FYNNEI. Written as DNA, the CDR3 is TGTGCCAGCAGTATGGAACAGGGGGCCTACGAGCAGTACTTC. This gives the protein CASSMEQGAYEQYF.

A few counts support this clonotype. The CDR3, as DNA: TGCGCCAGCAGCTTGGAACAGGGAGATAATTCACCCCTCCACTTT. Translating gives CASSLEQGDNSPLHF. The rearrangement uses TRBV5-1 and TRBJ1-6; D may be TRBD1 (6 bases). Per the germline V gene, CDR1 is SGHRS and CDR2 is YFSETQ. With 0 bases removed from V and 5 bases from J, the gap between germline ends came to 9 bases. The CDR3 runs 15 residues.

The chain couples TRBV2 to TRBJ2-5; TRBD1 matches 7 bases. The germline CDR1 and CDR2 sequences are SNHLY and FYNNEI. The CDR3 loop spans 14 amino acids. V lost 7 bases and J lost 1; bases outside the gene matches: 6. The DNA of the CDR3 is TGTGCCAGCATCGAGGGACAGATCCAAGAGACCCAGTACTTC. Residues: CASIEGQIQETQYF.

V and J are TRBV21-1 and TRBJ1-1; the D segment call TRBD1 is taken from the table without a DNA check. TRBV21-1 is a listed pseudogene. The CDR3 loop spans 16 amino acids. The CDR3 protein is CAISGTGRKWSTEAFF. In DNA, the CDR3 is TGTGCCATTTCGGGGACAGGGAGGAAATGGAGCACTGAAGCTTTCTTT.

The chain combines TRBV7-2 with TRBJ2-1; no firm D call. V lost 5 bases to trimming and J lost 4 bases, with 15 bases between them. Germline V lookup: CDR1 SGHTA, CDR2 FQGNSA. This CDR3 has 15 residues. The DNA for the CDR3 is TGTGCCAGCAGCCCTAGGACGGTGGGGTACAATGAGCAGTTCTTC. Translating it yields CASSPRTVGYNEQFF.

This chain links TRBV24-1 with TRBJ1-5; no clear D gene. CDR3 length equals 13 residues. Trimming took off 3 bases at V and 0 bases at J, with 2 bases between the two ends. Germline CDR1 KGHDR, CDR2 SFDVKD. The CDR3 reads CATSDNSNQPQHF. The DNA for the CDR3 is TGTGCCACCAGTGATAATAGCAATCAGCCCCAGCATTTT.